The 14 T cell receptor beta chains in this list originate from one sample, sequenced in a study of CD8 T cells in ankylosing spondylitis. Study observations and caveats: A TCR beta motif made of fewer than ten highly homologous variants seemed typical of ankylosing spondylitis blood.

TCRdb independently ran MiXCR on the 5' RACE reads; one entry per CDR3 protein. This sample has around 130,000 distinct CDR3 sequences, with roughly 17% found just once. These TCRs' antigens remain unknown. The sequencing input was blood, either unsorted or a sorted T cell fraction (not recorded which). Receptor source: a male donor with ankylosing spondylitis.

Here the CDR3 DNA reads TGCAGTGGCCTGGGACCGGAGGCAACTAATGAAAAACTGTTTTTT. This gives the protein CSGLGPEATNEKLFF. The rearrangement uses TRBV20-1 and TRBJ1-4, with D possibly TRBD1 on 5 matching bases. The ends were cut back, 7 bases at V and 0 bases at J, with 15 bases in the middle. CDR3 length: 15 amino acids. The germline CDR1 and CDR2 sequences are DFQATT and SNEGSKA (reference sequence).

This clonotype was found a few times. The rearrangement links TRBV4-1 to TRBJ1-1; a weak D match, TRBD1 (5 bases). The germline V gene encodes CDR1 MGHRA and CDR2 YSYEKL. V gave up 1 base and J gave up 1 base, with 10 bases separating them. This CDR3 is 15 amino acids long. CDR3 loop: CASSQARGPNTEAFF. CDR3 in DNA: TGCGCCAGCAGCCAAGCCCGGGGCCCGAACACTGAAGCTTTCTTT.

The chain recombines TRBV9 with TRBJ2-2; TRBD2 matches at 7 bases. The CDR3 loop spans 15 amino acids. Germline CDR1 and CDR2: SGDLS and YYNGEE. V shed 4 bases, J shed 3 bases, and the junction held 6 bases outside the gene matches. The chain's CDR3 is CASSPPAGDTGELFF. The CDR3 DNA is TGTGCCAGCAGCCCACCCGCGGGGGACACCGGGGAGCTGTTTTTT.

This clonotype was seen a handful of times. This sequence joins TRBV7-9 and TRBJ1-1; no clear D. The CDR3 length is 15 residues. The ends were cut back, 1 base at V and 3 bases at J, with 12 bases in the middle. CDR1 and CDR2 from the germline V gene are SEHNR and FQNEAQ (reference sequence). The CDR3 sequence is CASSLGTLGHTEAFF. The CDR3 bases are TGTGCCAGCAGCTTAGGAACGTTAGGACACACTGAAGCTTTCTTT.

This clonotype was counted between two and nine times. The V and J genes are TRBV7-9 and TRBJ2-7, with D unresolved. V was cut by 5 bases and J by 3 bases, with 8 bases left in between. The CDR3 has 12 residues. Germline values: CDR1 SEHNR, CDR2 FQNEAQ (reference sequence). The CDR3 loop reads CASSIRSYEQYF. In nucleotides, the CDR3 is TGTGCCAGCAGCATCCGGAGCTACGAGCAGTACTTC.

The chain combines TRBV7-7 with TRBJ2-7; no reliable D call. Germline loops: CDR1 SSHAT, CDR2 FNYEAQ (reference sequence). The V gene lost 5 bases and the J gene lost 5 bases, with 19 bases spanning the gap. This CDR3 has 15 residues. CDR3 in amino acids: CASSPLPGPGHEQYF. In DNA form, the CDR3 reads TGTGCCAGCAGCCCCCTCCCAGGCCCCGGTCACGAGCAGTACTTC.

The genes are TRBV7-6 and TRBJ2-7, with 9 bases matching TRBD2. The CDR3 totals 15 residues. From germline, CDR1 is SGHVS and CDR2 FNYEAQ. After removal of 2 bases from V and 3 bases from J, the junction contained 5 bases not matched to a gene. The CDR3 nucleotides are TGTGCCAGCAGCTTATGGCTAGCGGGGAACTACGAGCAGTACTTC. Translation gives CASSLWLAGNYEQYF.

This clonotype was found a few times. The gene calls are TRBV5-1 and TRBJ2-7; TRBD2 aligns across 11 bases. CDR3 size: 18 residues. Germline V gene sequence: CDR1 SGHRS, CDR2 YFSETQ. V dropped 3 bases and J dropped 6; count of bases not matched to a gene: 17. The CDR3 sequence: CASSWGTSGHLRLREQYF. In nucleotides, the CDR3 is TGCGCCAGCAGCTGGGGGACTAGCGGACATCTGAGACTACGCGAGCAGTACTTC.

V usage is TRBV15 and J usage is TRBJ2-5; D perhaps matches TRBD1 (5 bases). There are 12 residues in the CDR3. In germline, CDR1 is LNHNV, CDR2 YYDKDF (reference sequence). V lost 3 bases and J lost 5, with 7 bases in between. The CDR3 DNA reads TGTGCCACCAGCAGGGGGCCCGAGACCCAGTACTTC. This codes for CATSRGPETQYF.

There are a few counts of this clonotype. The chain combines TRBV5-1 with TRBJ2-7; maybe TRBD2 (6 bases). The CDR3 is 16 amino acids. Per germline, CDR1 SGHRS and CDR2 YFSETQ. The V and J ends lost 0 bases and 0 bases respectively, with 13 bases between them. This CDR3 is CASSLGGNPNSYEQYF. The DNA of the CDR3 is TGCGCCAGCAGCTTGGGCGGGAATCCCAACTCCTACGAGCAGTACTTC. Full variable domain (outside the CDR3, taken from reference TRBV5-1 and TRBJ2-7): KAGVTQTPRYLIKTRGQQVTLSCSPISGHRSVSWYQQTPGQGLQFLFEYFSETQRNKGNFPGRFSGRQFSNSRSEMNVSTLELGDSALYLCASSLGGNPNSYEQYFGPGTRLTVT.

This chain links TRBV12-3 or TRBV12-4 with TRBJ2-5; D perhaps matches TRBD1 (5 bases). This CDR3 has 14 residues. V dropped 4 bases and J dropped 4 bases, with 13 bases sitting between them. CDR3: CASSSLPRAETQYF. CDR3 bases: TGTGCCAGCAGTTCACTCCCCAGGGCAGAGACCCAGTACTTC.

The rearrangement links TRBV14 to TRBJ2-1, with D possibly being TRBD1 (6 bases). CDR3 length equals 13 residues. V lost 9 bases and J 4 bases, leaving 13 bases between the germline ends. CDR1 and CDR2 (germline): SGHDN, FVKESK. CDR3 loop: CASGQTPYNEQFF. The CDR3 bases are TGTGCCAGTGGACAGACCCCTTACAATGAGCAGTTCTTC.

The chain couples TRBV3-1 to TRBJ2-1; 9 bases align to TRBD1. Germline V lookup: CDR1 LGHDT, CDR2 YNNKEL (reference sequence). Trimming cost V 4 bases and J 9 bases; bases outside gene matches: 16. This CDR3 comprises 17 residues. The CDR3 region is CASSLSRLGQGRGEQFF. The CDR3 region has the DNA TGTGCCAGCAGCCTCTCGCGCTTGGGACAGGGTCGCGGTGAGCAGTTCTTC.

In its sample, this clonotype was seen many times. The rearrangement links TRBV9 to TRBJ2-1; 12 bases are shared with TRBD2. Germline lookup yields CDR1 SGDLS and CDR2 YYNGEE. The CDR3 is 18 residues long. The J segment lost 1 base and the V segment lost 0 bases, leaving 5 bases of the junction unmatched. The CDR3 DNA follows: TGTGCCAGCAGCGTAGTGACTAGCGGGAGTGGGTCCTACAATGAGCAGTTCTTC. Its protein is CASSVVTSGSGSYNEQFF.